This is a list of T cell receptor beta chains from one sample in a study of blood T cell repertoires in COVID-19. Here immunoSEQ multiplex PCR was the method, and the copy in TCRdb shows in-frame clones only, minus some. The table lists approximately 130,000 clones, 70% to 90% of them singletons. Sequencing used peripheral blood. Receptor source: a human donor in a cohort sampled during active COVID-19. Both conserved end residues are part of each CDR3. A D gene is named only where the DNA matches it firmly. Clone size is shown for a subset of rows, as once, few, many or a class of expanded clone.

NA	TRBJ2-3	NA	TRBV7-9	CASSARQTLTDTQYF	TGTGCCAGCAGCGCCCGCCAAACTCTCACAGATACGCAGTATTTT
TRBD1	TRBJ2-7	NA	TRBV5-1	CASSPRQGASYEQYF	TGCGCCAGCAGCCCTCGACAGGGGGCTTCCTACGAGCAGTACTTC
TRBD1	TRBJ2-4	NA	TRBV6-5	CASSNRGLNIQYF	TGTGCCAGCAGTAACAGGGGGCTTAACATTCAGTACTTC
TRBD1	TRBJ2-7	NA	TRBV6-6	CASSYQSGQSYEQYF	TGTGCCAGCAGTTACCAATCGGGACAGTCCTACGAGCAGTACTTC
TRBD2	TRBJ2-1	NA	TRBV10-3	CAISESRGGYNEQFF	TGTGCCATCAGTGAGTCTCGCGGGGGTTACAATGAGCAGTTCTTC
NA	TRBJ1-2	NA	TRBV6-4	CASRTTANYGYTF	TGTGCCAGCAGGACTACAGCTAACTATGGCTACACCTTC
NA	TRBJ2-5	NA	TRBV5-1	CASSSGGGVQETQYF	TGCGCCAGCAGCTCTGGAGGGGGGGTACAAGAGACCCAGTACTTC
NA	TRBJ1-2	NA	TRBV30	CAWTAGYGYTF	TGTGCCTGGACAGCAGGCTATGGCTACACCTTC
NA	TRBJ1-1	NA	TRBV10-2	CASKQMNTEAFF	TGCGCCAGCAAACAGATGAACACTGAAGCTTTCTTT
NA	TRBJ2-2	few	TRBV10-3	CAISESADTGELFF	TGTGCCATCAGTGAGTCGGCTGACACCGGGGAGCTGTTTTTT
NA	TRBJ2-3	NA	TRBV4-1	CASSHYEGPDTQYF	TGCGCCAGCAGCCACTACGAGGGCCCCGATACGCAGTATTTT
TRBD1	TRBJ2-7	NA	TRBV5-4	CASRPGSTGQGIYEQYF	TGTGCCAGCAGGCCGGGGAGCACGGGACAGGGAATTTACGAGCAGTACTTC
TRBD2	TRBJ2-3	NA	TRBV5-1	CASSSGGPKDTQYF	TGCGCCAGCAGCTCGGGGGGGCCAAAGGATACGCAGTATTTT
NA	TRBJ1-1	few	TRBV5-1	CASRGIGIEAFF	TGCGCCAGCAGGGGCATAGGAATTGAAGCTTTCTTT
NA	TRBJ2-5	NA	TRBV28	CASSQGDREGGETQYF	TGTGCCAGCAGTCAAGGTGACAGAGAAGGCGGAGAGACCCAGTACTTC
TRBD2	TRBJ2-1	NA	TRBV14	CASSQLRLAGGDEQFF	TGTGCCAGCAGCCAACTCAGACTAGCGGGGGGCGATGAGCAGTTCTTC
TRBD1	TRBJ2-2	NA	TRBV5-1	CASSYYRGSNTGELFF	TGCGCCAGCAGCTACTACAGGGGGTCAAACACCGGGGAGCTGTTTTTT
TRBD2	TRBJ2-7	NA	TRBV19	CASSIEAGGSYEQYF	TGTGCCAGTAGTATAGAAGCGGGGGGGTCCTACGAGCAGTACTTC
NA	TRBJ2-7	NA	TRBV30	CAWSALGDKAHF	TGTGCCTGGAGTGCTCTGGGGGACAAAGCGCACTTC